The source of this T cell receptor (beta chain) is a study of shared clonotypes between healthy human individuals. General study points: Of the naive CD4 clonotypes, roughly 5% were shared across several donors.

With respect to this clone: Antigen specificity is unknown.

Method: immunoSEQ multiplex PCR; TCRdb's copy keeps in-frame clones and lacks some. The table shows some 300,000 clones, with around four fifths occurring only once. The sequencing sample was made of memory CD4+ T cells sorted from blood. As for subset: CD45RA-negative fraction. This receptor was identified in a man aged 30 to 45 in good health.

The CDR3 is CASSLREVGETQYF. For the CDR3, the DNA is TGTGCCAGCAGCTTGCGAGAGGTGGGGGAGACCCAGTACTTC. This sequence joins TRBV7-9 and TRBJ2-5; D gene unclear. There are 14 residues in the CDR3. V lost 3 bases and J lost 5, with 13 bases in between. The germline CDR1 and CDR2 sequences are SEHNR and FQNEAQ (reference sequence).